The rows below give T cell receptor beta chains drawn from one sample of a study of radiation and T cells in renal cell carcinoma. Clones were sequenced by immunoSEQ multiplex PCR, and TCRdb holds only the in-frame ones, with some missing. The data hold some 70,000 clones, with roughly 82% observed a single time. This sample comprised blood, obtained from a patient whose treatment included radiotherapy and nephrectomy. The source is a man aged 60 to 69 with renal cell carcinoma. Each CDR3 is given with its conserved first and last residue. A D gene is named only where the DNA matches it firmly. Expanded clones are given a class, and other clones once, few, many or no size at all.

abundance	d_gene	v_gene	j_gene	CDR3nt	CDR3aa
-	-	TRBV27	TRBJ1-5	TGTGCCAGCAGTTTTAGCGGTCAGCCCCAGCATTTT	CASSFSGQPQHF
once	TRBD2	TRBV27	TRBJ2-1	TGTGCCAGCAGTTATTTTAGCGGGAGGGCCTCCTACAATGAGCAGTTCTTC	CASSYFSGRASYNEQFF
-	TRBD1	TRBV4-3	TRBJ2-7	TGCGCCAGCAGCCAGCACAGGGGGTCCTACGAGCAGTACTTC	CASSQHRGSYEQYF
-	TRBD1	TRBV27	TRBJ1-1	TGTGCCAGCAGCCAAAAACGAGGAGGGGGCAGGTTCGCTGAAGCTTTCTTT	CASSQKRGGGRFAEAFF
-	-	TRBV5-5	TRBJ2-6	TGTGCCAGCAGCCCGGGGGCCAACGTCCTGACTTTC	CASSPGANVLTF
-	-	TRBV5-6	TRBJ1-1	TGTGCCAGCAGCTTGGCAGTGGGGATGAACACTGAAGCTTTCTTT	CASSLAVGMNTEAFF
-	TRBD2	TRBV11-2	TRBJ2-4	TGTGCCAGCAGCTTAGTGGGGACTAGCGGGAGTAATGAAAACATTCAGTACTTC	CASSLVGTSGSNENIQYF
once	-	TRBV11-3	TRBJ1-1	TGTGCCAGCAGCTTAAGGGGCACTGAAGCTTTCTTT	CASSLRGTEAFF
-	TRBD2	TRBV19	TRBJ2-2	TGTGCCAGCATTAGCGGGAGGGGTACCGGGGAGCTGTTTTTT	CASISGRGTGELFF
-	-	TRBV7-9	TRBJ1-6	TGTGCCAGCAGCCCCGGCAGCTCCTATAATTCACCCCTCCACTTT	CASSPGSSYNSPLHF
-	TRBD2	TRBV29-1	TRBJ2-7	TGCAGCGTTGAAGGGGGGCTAGCGGGCCGTCACGAGCAGTACTTC	CSVEGGLAGRHEQYF
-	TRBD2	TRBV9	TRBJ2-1	TGTGCCAGCAGCGTAGATTCGGCAGGGAGGGGCAATGAGCAGTTCTTC	CASSVDSAGRGNEQFF
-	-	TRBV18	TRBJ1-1	TGTGCCAGCTCACCGGACACTGAAGCTTTCTTT	CASSPDTEAFF
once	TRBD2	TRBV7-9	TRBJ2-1	TGTGCCAGCAGCCGGACTAGCGGGAAAATCTATGAGCAGTTCTTC	CASSRTSGKIYEQFF
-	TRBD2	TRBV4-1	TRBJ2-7	TGCGCCAGCAGCCCCCTAGCGGGAGGCCACAGGGGCTACGAGCAGTACTTC	CASSPLAGGHRGYEQYF
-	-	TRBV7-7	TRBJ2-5	TGTGCCAGCAGCTTACAAGAGACCCAGTACTTC	CASSLQETQYF
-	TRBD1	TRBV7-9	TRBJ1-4	TGTGCCAGCAGCTCTAAGACAGGGTATGAAAAACTGTTTTTT	CASSSKTGYEKLFF
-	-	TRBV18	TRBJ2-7	TGTGCCAGCTCACCGGAAGGCTTGAGCTCCTACGAGCAGTACTTC	CASSPEGLSSYEQYF
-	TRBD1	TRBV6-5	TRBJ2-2	TGTGCCAGCAGTCCTTTCACAGGGGCCGGGGAGCTGTTTTTT	CASSPFTGAGELFF
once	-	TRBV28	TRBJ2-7	TGTGCCAGCAGTTTCCCCAGGGAGATCTACGAGCAGTACTTC	CASSFPREIYEQYF
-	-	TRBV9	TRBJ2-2	TGTGCCAGCAGCAGGGGGTACACCGGGGAGCTGTTTTTT	CASSRGYTGELFF
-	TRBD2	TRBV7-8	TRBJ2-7	TGTGCCAGCTCTTGGGGGAGCGGGGCCCCCTACGAGCAGTACTTC	CASSWGSGAPYEQYF
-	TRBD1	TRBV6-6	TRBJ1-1	TGTGCCAGCAGTTACGACAGGGTGTATGGCACTGAAGCTTTCTTT	CASSYDRVYGTEAFF
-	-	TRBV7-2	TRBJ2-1	TGTGCCAGCAGCTTGCACTCAGGGAGAAATGAGCAGTTCTTC	CASSLHSGRNEQFF
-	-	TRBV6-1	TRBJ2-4	TGTGCCAGCAGTGTCTCCAACATTCAGTACTTC	CASSVSNIQYF
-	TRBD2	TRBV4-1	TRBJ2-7	TGCGCCAGCAGCCCTCTGTCTCTAGCGGAAACCCGTTCTTCCTACGAGCAGTACTTC	CASSPLSLAETRSSYEQYF
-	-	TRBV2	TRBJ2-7	TGTGCCAGCAGTGTAACCCCCCGCGAGCAGTACTTC	CASSVTPREQYF
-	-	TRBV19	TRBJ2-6	TGTGCCAGTAGTGCCCATCACGCAGCTAGCTCTGGGGCCAACGTCCTGACTTTC	CASSAHHAASSGANVLTF
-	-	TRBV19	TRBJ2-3	TGTGCCAGCAGGGACCCTAGCACAGATACGCAGTATTTT	CASRDPSTDTQYF
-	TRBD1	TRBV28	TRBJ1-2	TGTGCCAGCGGGCCCGGGACAGGGTTTTTCTATGGCTACACCTTC	CASGPGTGFFYGYTF
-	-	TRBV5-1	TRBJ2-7	TGCGCCAGCAGCCCCGGAGGGACAAGCTACGAGCAGTACTTC	CASSPGGTSYEQYF
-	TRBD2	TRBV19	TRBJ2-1	TGTGCCAGTAGTATGGGACTAGCGGGAGTGAAGCGGAATGAGCAGTTCTTC	CASSMGLAGVKRNEQFF
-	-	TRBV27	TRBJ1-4	TGTGCCAGCAGTTTAGGCAGGGGAGGCGAAAAACTGTTTTTT	CASSLGRGGEKLFF